The 20 T cell receptor beta chains presented below share a single source sample, sequenced in a study of blood T cell repertoires in COVID-19. Data came from immunoSEQ multiplex PCR; TCRdb stores just in-frame clones and leaves some out. Found here are more than 140,000 clones, about 86% of them singletons; the top ten hold 1.5%. Sequencing was performed on peripheral blood. Every receptor here comes from a woman aged 55-70 years with acute or convalescent COVID-19.

The chain couples TRBV7-2 to TRBJ2-2; D is ambiguous. Trimming shortened V by 1 base and J by 5 bases, and 8 bases separated the two germline ends. The length of the CDR3 is 14 residues. Germline V gene lookup returns CDR1 SGHTA and CDR2 FQGNSA. This CDR3 reads CASSLDSWTGELFF. The DNA of the CDR3 is TGTGCCAGCAGCTTAGATAGCTGGACCGGGGAGCTGTTTTTT. The full variable domain, with the rest looked up from reference TRBV7-2 and TRBJ2-2, is GAGVSQSPSNKVTEKGKDVELRCDPISGHTALYWYRQSLGQGLEFLIYFQGNSAPDKSGLPSDRFSAERTGGSVSTLTIQRTQQEDSAVYLCASSLDSWTGELFFGEGSRLTVL.

CDR3: CASSPTRTGGLEGYTF. The DNA for the CDR3 is TGTGCCAGCAGCCCGACGAGGACAGGGGGACTGGAAGGCTACACCTTC. The V gene is TRBV3-1 (or the pseudogene TRBV3-2), the J gene TRBJ1-2; 10 bases are a match to TRBD1. CDR3 length: 16 residues. Losses at the gene ends were 4 bases for V and 8 bases for J; bases not matched to a gene: 13. Germline CDR1 reads LGHDT; CDR2 reads YNNKEL (reference sequence).

The genes are TRBV4-2 and TRBJ2-5, with D maybe TRBD2 (6 bases). Trimming shortened V by 4 bases and J by 2 bases, and 11 bases separated the two germline ends. The CDR3 totals 14 residues. Germline V gene data show CDR1 as LGHNA and CDR2 as YNFKEQ. In DNA form, the CDR3 reads TGTGCCAGCAGCCCTCAGACTAGACAAGAGACCCAGTACTTC. It encodes CASSPQTRQETQYF.

This clone was recorded a few times. The chain combines TRBV7-8 with TRBJ1-2; a weak D match, TRBD1 (6 bases). This CDR3 is 15 amino acids long. CDR1 is SGHVS, CDR2 FQNEAQ, per germline. Deletions cut 2 bases from V and 4 bases from J, with 14 bases between. The CDR3 DNA reads as TGTGCCAGCAGCTTAAGGGAAGGGGGTCGCTATGGCTACACCTTC. It codes for CASSLREGGRYGYTF.

CDR3 amino acids: CASSFRQEREAFF. As DNA, the CDR3 is TGTGCCAGCAGCTTCCGACAGGAGCGTGAAGCTTTCTTT. V gene TRBV5-6 combines with J gene TRBJ1-1; possibly TRBD1 for D (6 bases). Germline CDR1 reads SGHDT; CDR2 reads YYEEEE. Trimming shortened V by 2 bases and J by 7 bases, and 12 bases separated the two germline ends. The CDR3 length is 13 residues.

The DNA for the CDR3 is TGTGCCAGCAGACGACAGGGTGGCCAGCCCCAGCATTTT. Protein: CASRRQGGQPQHF. The chain couples TRBV6-5 to TRBJ1-5, with 7 nucleotides matching TRBD1. Germline lookup yields CDR1 MNHEY and CDR2 SVGAGI. V was pared by 6 bases and J by 7 bases, with 6 bases of the junction left unmatched. The CDR3 has 13 residues.

The chain couples TRBV2 to TRBJ1-4, with D tentatively TRBD1 (6 bases). Between the trimmed V and J ends, which lost 3 bases and 3 bases, there was a span of 8 bases. CDR1 is SNHLY and CDR2 is FYNNEI in the germline V gene. CDR3 length equals 14 residues. The CDR3 protein is CASSDRTANEKLFF. The CDR3 DNA follows: TGTGCCAGCAGTGACAGGACAGCTAATGAAAAACTGTTTTTT.

The CDR3: CASRASGNTIYF. CDR3 nucleotides: TGTGCCAGTAGGGCCTCTGGAAACACCATATATTTT. The rearrangement links TRBV19 to TRBJ1-3; no clear D gene. V was cut by 6 bases and J by 0 bases, with 3 bases left in between. The germline V gene encodes CDR1 LNHDA and CDR2 SQIVND (reference sequence). This CDR3 is 12 amino acids long.

This clone has just a few counts. The V and J genes are TRBV4-1 and TRBJ1-2; weak D call: TRBD1 (6 bases). CDR1 and CDR2 (germline): MGHRA, YSYEKL. This CDR3 is 13 amino acids long. V lost 0 bases to trimming and J lost 7 bases, with 9 bases between them. CDR3 amino acids: CASSQEGAGGYTF. In DNA form, the CDR3 reads TGCGCCAGCAGCCAAGAGGGGGCTGGTGGCTACACCTTC.

The chain joins TRBV7-2 to TRBJ2-1, with D tentatively TRBD2 (6 bases). The CDR3 length is 12 residues. The germline CDR1 and CDR2 sequences are SGHTA and FQGNSA. Trimming shortened V by 6 bases and J by 9 bases, and 12 bases separated the two germline ends. CDR3 bases: TGTGCCAGCAGGGAGGGATTTATTGAGCAGTTCTTC. It translates to CASREGFIEQFF.

The V call is TRBV9, the J call TRBJ2-2; 12 nucleotides agree with TRBD1. V gave up 0 bases and J gave up 7 bases; unmatched junction bases: 7. The CDR3 totals 17 residues. Germline values: CDR1 SGDLS, CDR2 YYNGEE. In nucleotides, the CDR3 is TGTGCCAGCAGCGTAGCCGGGACAGGGGGCCGGAGCGGGGAGCTGTTTTTT. This gives the protein CASSVAGTGGRSGELFF.

The chain joins TRBV7-3 to TRBJ2-7, with a possible D match to TRBD1 (6 bases). Germline lookup yields CDR1 SGHTA and CDR2 FQGTGA. Between the trimmed V and J ends, which lost 5 bases and 0 bases, there was a span of 14 bases. The CDR3 runs 15 residues. The CDR3 sequence is CASSPDRIYSYEQYF. CDR3 DNA: TGTGCCAGCAGCCCCGACAGGATTTACTCCTACGAGCAGTACTTC.

This sequence joins TRBV3-1 (or the pseudogene TRBV3-2) and TRBJ1-6, with a possible D match to TRBD1 (5 bases). Trimming removed 4 bases at V and 5 bases at J, with 18 bases between. The CDR3 runs 17 residues. Per germline, CDR1 LGHDT and CDR2 YNNKEL (reference sequence). CDR3 coding DNA: TGTGCCAGCAGCCCCCTGGTGTGGGGCGCGGATAATTCACCCCTCCACTTT. It translates to CASSPLVWGADNSPLHF.

CDR3 nucleotide sequence: TGTGCCAGCAGGACAGGGGGGCCTAGGGGGACCGGGGAGCTGTTTTTT. As protein: CASRTGGPRGTGELFF. The chain links TRBV5-4 to TRBJ2-2, with 9 bases aligning to TRBD1. This CDR3 region has 16 residues. The V segment lost 5 bases and the J segment 5 bases; nucleotides outside the gene matches: 10. Germline CDR1 reads SGHNT; CDR2 reads YYREEE (reference sequence).

This chain links TRBV29-1 with TRBJ2-6; 9 positions match TRBD1. CDR3 size: 18 residues. The ends lost 6 bases at V and 2 bases at J; junction bases unmatched: 14. CDR1 SQVTM and CDR2 ANQGSEA come from the germline V gene. In DNA, the CDR3 is TGCAGCGTCGAGAGTTTCGGGGACAGGGCGGCTGGGGCCAACGTCCTGACTTTC. Amino acid sequence: CSVESFGDRAAGANVLTF.

V gene TRBV7-2 combines with J gene TRBJ1-1; no reliable D call. This CDR3 comprises 14 residues. Germline CDR1 SGHTA, CDR2 FQGNSA. The V end lost 5 bases, the J end lost 3 bases, and 13 bases lay between the germline ends. The CDR3 sequence: CASSPGGEYTEAFF. In nucleotides, the CDR3 is TGTGCCAGCAGCCCGGGTGGAGAGTACACTGAAGCTTTCTTT.

The gene calls are TRBV6-5 and TRBJ1-4; 7 bases fit TRBD1. Trimming at V came to 6 bases and at J to 4 bases, leaving 8 bases not matched to a gene. The germline V gene encodes CDR1 MNHEY and CDR2 SVGAGI. The CDR3 sequence is 15 residues long. DNA of the CDR3: TGTGCCAGCAGGTTCTCGACAGGGAATAATGAAAAACTGTTTTTT. Protein sequence: CASRFSTGNNEKLFF.

In its sample, this clone was seen once. The gene calls are TRBV19 and TRBJ2-7; 7 nucleotides line up with TRBD1. The V and J ends lost 1 base and 2 bases, in that order; junction bases with no gene match: 5. Looked up from germline, CDR1 is LNHDA and CDR2 is SQIVND (reference sequence). This CDR3 is 15 amino acids long. Here the CDR3 DNA reads TGTGCCAGTAGTATAGGGGTAGGGACAGCCTACGAGCAGTACTTC. Protein: CASSIGVGTAYEQYF.

The V gene is TRBV5-1, the J gene TRBJ1-2; tentatively, D is TRBD1 (6 bases). The V end lost 2 bases, the J end lost 5 bases, and 10 bases lay between the germline ends. This CDR3 comprises 13 residues. CDR1 SGHRS and CDR2 YFSETQ come from the germline V gene. The chain's CDR3 is CASSFEGEYGYTF. The CDR3 region has the DNA TGCGCCAGCAGCTTTGAGGGGGAATATGGCTACACCTTC.

The chain recombines TRBV7-8 with TRBJ2-7; 9 nucleotides line up with TRBD1. Trimming cost V 3 bases and J 7 bases; bases outside gene matches: 4. The CDR3 is 13 residues long. Germline assignment: CDR1 SGHVS and CDR2 FQNEAQ. The CDR3 spells CASSLDRGREQYF. The CDR3 nucleotides are TGTGCCAGCAGCTTGGACAGGGGAAGGGAGCAGTACTTC.